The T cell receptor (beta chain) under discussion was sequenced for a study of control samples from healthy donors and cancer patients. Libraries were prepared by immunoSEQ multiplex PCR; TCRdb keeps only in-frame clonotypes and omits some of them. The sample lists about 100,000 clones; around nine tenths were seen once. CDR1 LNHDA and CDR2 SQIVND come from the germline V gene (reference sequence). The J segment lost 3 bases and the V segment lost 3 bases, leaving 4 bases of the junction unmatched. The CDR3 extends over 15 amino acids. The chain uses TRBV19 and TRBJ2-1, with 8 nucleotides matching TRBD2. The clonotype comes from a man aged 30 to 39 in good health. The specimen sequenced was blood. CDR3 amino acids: CASSILSGGYNEQFF. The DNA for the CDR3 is TGTGCCAGTAGTATCTTGAGCGGGGGCTACAATGAGCAGTTCTTC.